Listed here is a single T cell receptor (beta chain). This receptor's antigen is unknown. No base quality information exists; no much larger clone differs at one position. The sample belongs to a study of blood T cell repertoires in COVID-19 (dated by TCRdb to 2018 to 2020). For the wider study: The collaborator samples originated in the United States, Italy and Spain and spanned the acute and convalescent phases of COVID-19. HLA class I and class II types, where available, came from metadata supplied by the sample provider rather than from assay-based typing. The dataset comprised deeply sampled blood TCRbeta repertoires from subjects exposed to, actively infected with, or recovered from COVID-19. The samples were drawn from two sources: the first 160 participants of the ongoing ImmuneRACE study, and about 1,300 subjects contributed by 6 global collaborators. Sample metadata almost always included a de-identified subject ID, COVID-19 status, age in years and sex. The repertoires were released in a freely available public database meant as a resource for research on the immune response to SARS-CoV-2. The material from the prospective study consisted of cDNA or gDNA derived from T cells, B-cell-depleted T cells, or PBMCs. Beyond this particular receptor, the publication reports: Clinical and demographic metadata were provided uncurated, with the amount varying by source and participant.

The immunoSEQ Assay, a bias-controlled multiplex PCR, was used to amplify TCRbeta CDR3 regions from genomic DNA. As for the original processing: The number of nucleated cells in each sample was estimated from the amplification of reference gene primers within the assay. Sequence reads were collapsed and filtered to measure the absolute abundance of every unique TCRbeta CDR3 rearrangement. Productive Simpson clonality was computed per sample as the square root of Simpson's diversity index over productive rearrangements. TCRdb took over this immuneACCESS table, retaining in-frame rearrangements with V and J assigned. Such tables are incomplete; in checked studies, under half of the missing clones stem from an unresolved V gene, and the remainder is unexplained. The D gene and trimming were derived from the DNA, and the V and J assignments and clone size from that table. Here the sample has about 60,000 clones; approximately 90% occur a single time. The top ten clonotypes cover over 13% of the sample.

Each collaborating institution followed its own protocols to collect whole blood in K2EDTA tubes. For TCRbeta analysis, collaborator samples were shipped as frozen whole blood, as isolated PBMCs, or as DNA extracted from either sample type. The CDR3 sequence holds 14 residues, the cysteine and phenylalanine included. Only the CDR3 region is kept as DNA, spanning 42 bases read in frame from base 1. V sheds 4 bases and J sheds 1 base, leaving 10 bases between their ends. As encoded in the germline V gene (reference sequence), CDR1 is LGHDT while CDR2 is YNNKEL. The rearrangement joined TRBV3-1 (or the pseudogene TRBV3-2) to TRBJ1-1, with no reliable assignment of the D segment. The sequence came from a human donor with active COVID-19. The donor label of this sample is uncertain. The sample comprised peripheral blood. The CDR3 region has the sequence CASSLAVGNTEAFF. Here is the DNA: TGTGCCAGCAGCCTGGCGGTTGGGAACACTGAAGCTTTCTTT.